This TCR beta chain originates from a study of T-cell reconstitution after alpha-beta-depleted transplantation in children. Unique molecular identifiers were incorporated during preparation of the TCRbeta library. From the PCR reads, TCRdb called clonotypes with MiXCR, one entry per CDR3 protein. The sample records hundreds of thousands of distinct CDR3 sequences, roughly 13% being singletons. Germline V CDR1 and CDR2: SGHRS, YFSETQ. The CDR3 extends over 13 amino acids. This clonotype appeared once. The junction shows a germline mismatch at one end, possibly a read error. This sequence joins TRBV5-1 and TRBJ2-5; D unclear. The sequencing used PBMCs, collected before TCRalphabeta/CD19-depleted stem cell transplant. This TCR was recovered from a girl aged 2 to 9 with congenital amegakaryocytic thrombocytopenia, due to receive a stem cell transplant. CDR3 nucleotides: TGCGCCTGCAGCTTGGTAACTCAAGAGACCCAGTACTTC. Protein: CACSLVTQETQYF. Looking up the rest from reference TRBV5-1 and TRBJ2-5 gives the full variable domain: KAGVTQTPRYLIKTRGQQVTLSCSPISGHRSVSWYQQTPGQGLQFLFEYFSETQRNKGNFPGRFSGRQFSNSRSEMNVSTLELGDSALYLCACSLVTQETQYFGPGTRLLVL.